This T cell receptor (beta chain) derives from a study of blood T cell repertoires in COVID-19. Overall study: Acute and convalescent COVID-19 specimens originated in the United States, Italy and Spain. The cDNA or gDNA used as material had been derived from T cells, B-cell-depleted T cells, or PBMCs.

Study processing details: Reference gene primer amplification yielded estimated nucleated cell counts. Measured with immunoSEQ multiplex PCR; TCRdb has only the in-frame clones, and not every one. D and trimming come from the DNA, and the V and J calls and clone size come from that table. The table lists around 270,000 clones, roughly 88% of them singletons, with 0.87% in the top ten. While infection was still active, Seattle patients were enrolled and then followed longitudinally. Losses at the gene ends were 4 bases for V and 5 bases for J; bases not matched to a gene: 10. This CDR3 has 16 amino acids. CDR1 is MDHEN, CDR2 SYDVKM, per germline.

The rearrangement uses TRBV28 and TRBJ2-2; the match to TRBD1 covers 7 bases. The sequenced material came from peripheral blood. The sequence derives from a human donor with COVID-19, enrolled during active disease. The donor label of this sample is uncertain. The CDR3 loop reads CASSSGTVHPTGELFF. CDR3 DNA: TGTGCCAGCAGTTCCGGGACAGTTCATCCAACCGGGGAGCTGTTTTTT.